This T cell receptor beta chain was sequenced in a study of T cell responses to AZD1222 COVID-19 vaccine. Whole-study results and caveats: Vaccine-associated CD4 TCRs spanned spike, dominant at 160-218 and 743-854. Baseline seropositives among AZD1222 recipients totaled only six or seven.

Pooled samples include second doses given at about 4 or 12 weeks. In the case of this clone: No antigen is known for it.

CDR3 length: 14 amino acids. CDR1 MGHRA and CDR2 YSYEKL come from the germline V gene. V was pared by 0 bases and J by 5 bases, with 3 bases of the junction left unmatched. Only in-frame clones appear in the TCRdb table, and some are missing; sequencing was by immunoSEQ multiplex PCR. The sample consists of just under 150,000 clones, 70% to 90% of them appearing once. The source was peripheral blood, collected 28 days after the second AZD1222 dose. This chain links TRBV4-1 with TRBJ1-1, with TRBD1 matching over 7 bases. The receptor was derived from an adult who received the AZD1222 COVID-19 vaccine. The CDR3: CASSQDPGQTEAFF. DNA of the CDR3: TGCGCCAGCAGCCAAGACCCGGGACAGACTGAAGCTTTCTTT.